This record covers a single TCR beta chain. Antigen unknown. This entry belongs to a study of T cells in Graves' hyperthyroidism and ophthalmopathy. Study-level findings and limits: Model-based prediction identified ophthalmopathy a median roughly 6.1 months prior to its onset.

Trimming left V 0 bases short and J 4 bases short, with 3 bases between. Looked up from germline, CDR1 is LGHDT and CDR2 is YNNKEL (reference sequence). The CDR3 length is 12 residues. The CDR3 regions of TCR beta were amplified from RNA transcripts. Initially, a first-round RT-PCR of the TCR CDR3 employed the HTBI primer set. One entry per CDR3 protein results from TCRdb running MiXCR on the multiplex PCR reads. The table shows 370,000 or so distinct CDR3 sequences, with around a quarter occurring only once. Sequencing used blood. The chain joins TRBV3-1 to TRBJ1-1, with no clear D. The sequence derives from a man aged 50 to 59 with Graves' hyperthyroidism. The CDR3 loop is CASSQDSTEAFF. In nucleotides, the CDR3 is TGTGCCAGCAGCCAAGATTCCACTGAAGCTTTCTTT. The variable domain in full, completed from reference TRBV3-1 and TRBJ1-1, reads DTAVSQTPKYLVTQMGNDKSIKCEQNLGHDTMYWYKQDSKKFLKIMFSYNNKELIINETVPNRFSPKSPDKAHLNLHINSLELGDSAVYFCASSQDSTEAFFGQGTRLTVV.